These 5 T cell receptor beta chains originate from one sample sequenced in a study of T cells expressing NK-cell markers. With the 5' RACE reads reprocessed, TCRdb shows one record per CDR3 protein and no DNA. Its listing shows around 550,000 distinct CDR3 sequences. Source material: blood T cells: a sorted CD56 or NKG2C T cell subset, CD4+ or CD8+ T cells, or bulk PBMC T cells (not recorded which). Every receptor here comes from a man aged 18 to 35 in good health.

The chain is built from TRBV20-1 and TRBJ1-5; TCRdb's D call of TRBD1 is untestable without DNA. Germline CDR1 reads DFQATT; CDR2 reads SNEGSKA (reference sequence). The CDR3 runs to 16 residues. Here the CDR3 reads CSAARPGQGINQPQHF.

The CDR3 sequence is CASSLNPSTEQYF. V gene TRBV7-2 combines with J gene TRBJ2-7. The CDR3 extends over 13 amino acids. Germline-derived CDR1 and CDR2 are SGHTA and FQGNSA.

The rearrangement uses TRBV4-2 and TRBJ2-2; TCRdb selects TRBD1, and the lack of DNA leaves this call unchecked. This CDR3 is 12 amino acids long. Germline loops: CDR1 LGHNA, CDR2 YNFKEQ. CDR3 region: CASSLSRWELFF.

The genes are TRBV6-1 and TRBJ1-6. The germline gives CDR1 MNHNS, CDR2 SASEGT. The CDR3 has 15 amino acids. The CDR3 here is CASSSLISYNSPLHF.

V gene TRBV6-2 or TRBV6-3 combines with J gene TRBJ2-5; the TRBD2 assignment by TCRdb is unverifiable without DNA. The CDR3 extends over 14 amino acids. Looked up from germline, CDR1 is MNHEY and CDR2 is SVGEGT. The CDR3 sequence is CATRLAGAQETQYF.